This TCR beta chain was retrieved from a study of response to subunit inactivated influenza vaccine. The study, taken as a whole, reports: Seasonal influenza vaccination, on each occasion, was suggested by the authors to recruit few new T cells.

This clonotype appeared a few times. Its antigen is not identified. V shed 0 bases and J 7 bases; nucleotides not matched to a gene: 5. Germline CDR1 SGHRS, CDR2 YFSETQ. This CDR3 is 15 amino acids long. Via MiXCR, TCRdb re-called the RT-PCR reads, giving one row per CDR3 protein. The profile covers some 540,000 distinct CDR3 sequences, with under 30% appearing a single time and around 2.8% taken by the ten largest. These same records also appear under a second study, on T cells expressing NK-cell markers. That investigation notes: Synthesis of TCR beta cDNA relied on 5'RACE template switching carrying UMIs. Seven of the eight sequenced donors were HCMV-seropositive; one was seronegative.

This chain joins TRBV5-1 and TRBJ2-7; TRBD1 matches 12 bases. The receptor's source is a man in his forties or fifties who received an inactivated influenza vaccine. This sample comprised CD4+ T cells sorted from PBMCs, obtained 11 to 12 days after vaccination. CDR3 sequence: CASSLGDRGRGEQYF. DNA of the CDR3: TGCGCCAGCAGCTTGGGGGACAGGGGGCGCGGGGAGCAGTACTTC.